Each of the 21 T cell receptor beta chains below was sequenced from the same sample in a study of blood T cell repertoires in COVID-19. The protocol was immunoSEQ multiplex PCR, while the TCRdb copy is restricted to in-frame clones and leaves out a portion. The sample yields 210,000 or so clones, around 83% seen once. The specimen sequenced was peripheral blood. Receptor source: a man aged 45-65 years with active or convalescent COVID-19.

V is TRBV30 and J is TRBJ1-2; TRBD1 agrees at 8 bases. Germline loops: CDR1 GTSNPN, CDR2 SVGIG (reference sequence). CDR3 length equals 14 residues. V dropped 8 bases and J dropped 4; count of bases not matched to a gene: 12. The CDR3 nucleotides are TGTGCCGGGAATCGACAGGGGAGAGGCTATGGCTACACCTTC. This encodes CAGNRQGRGYGYTF.

V is TRBV6-4 and J is TRBJ1-2; 9 positions agree with TRBD1. CDR3 length: 15 residues. The junction had 8 bases not matched to a gene; V was cut back by 6 bases and J by 3 bases. Looked up from germline, CDR1 is MRHNA and CDR2 is SNTAGT. CDR3 protein: CASRAGTGSHYGYTF. DNA for the CDR3: TGTGCCAGCAGAGCCGGGACAGGGAGTCACTATGGCTACACCTTC.

A single count supports this clone. The V gene is TRBV19, the J gene TRBJ1-2; TRBD1 aligns across 7 bases. The trim removed 5 bases at V and 2 bases at J, leaving 2 bases unmatched. Per the germline V gene, CDR1 is LNHDA and CDR2 is SQIVND (reference sequence). This CDR3 region has 13 residues. This CDR3 is CASSYRGNYGYTF. CDR3 DNA: TGTGCCAGTAGTTACAGGGGAAACTATGGCTACACCTTC.

The chain employs TRBV19 and TRBJ2-7, with D perhaps matching TRBD1 (6 bases). Per the germline V gene, CDR1 is LNHDA and CDR2 is SQIVND (reference sequence). V gave up 4 bases and J gave up 0 bases, with 19 bases separating them. The CDR3 is made up of 17 amino acids. The DNA of the CDR3 is TGTGCCAGTAGTAAGGAGCCTCCGGGACATTTCTCCTACGAGCAGTACTTC. This codes for CASSKEPPGHFSYEQYF.

The chain links TRBV5-1 to TRBJ1-4; perhaps TRBD1 as D (6 bases). Per germline, CDR1 SGHRS and CDR2 YFSETQ. V gave up 4 bases and J gave up 6 bases, with 10 bases separating them. The CDR3 covers 13 residues. Here the CDR3 DNA reads TGCGCCAGCAGCCCTGGACAGTATGAAAAACTGTTTTTT. It specifies CASSPGQYEKLFF.

The CDR3 spells CASSLFEGPGDYGYTF. The CDR3 nucleotides are TGTGCCAGCTCACTCTTTGAAGGCCCCGGGGACTATGGCTACACCTTC. This sequence joins TRBV18 and TRBJ1-2; no firm D call. This CDR3 is 16 amino acids long. Germline V gene lookup returns CDR1 KGHSH and CDR2 LQKENI. The germline V and J ends were trimmed by 4 bases and 3 bases, with 18 bases remaining between them.

V and J are TRBV9 and TRBJ1-5, with a tentative D call TRBD1 (6 bases). Trimming pared 4 bases from V and 4 bases from J, leaving 15 bases between. The CDR3 spans 15 residues. The germline V gene encodes CDR1 SGDLS and CDR2 YYNGEE. The CDR3 sequence is CASSPSGVRNQPQHF. The CDR3 DNA reads as TGTGCCAGCAGCCCCTCAGGGGTAAGGAATCAGCCCCAGCATTTT.

The V gene is TRBV5-1, the J gene TRBJ1-3; D gene ambiguous. The CDR3 contains 15 residues. Trimming stripped 0 bases from V and 2 bases from J, with 9 bases between. From germline, CDR1 is SGHRS and CDR2 YFSETQ. The CDR3 region is CASSLAGEPGNTIYF. The CDR3 DNA is TGCGCCAGCAGCTTGGCCGGGGAGCCTGGAAACACCATATATTTT.

V gene TRBV24-1 combines with J gene TRBJ2-1, with TRBD1 matching over 9 bases. CDR1 and CDR2 from the germline V gene are KGHDR and SFDVKD. Trimming took 2 bases from V and 8 from J; bases not matched to a gene: 12. The CDR3 is 17 residues long. The CDR3 region is CATSDSIRDRVKHEQFF. As DNA, the CDR3 is TGTGCCACCAGTGATTCAATCCGGGACAGGGTTAAACATGAGCAGTTCTTC.

The chain couples TRBV21-1 to TRBJ2-3; whether TRBD2, the table's D call, matches the DNA was not checked. TRBV21-1 is labeled a pseudogene. The CDR3 has 9 amino acids. This CDR3 is CASGRGQYF. DNA for the CDR3: TGTGCCAGCGGGCGGGGGCAGTATTTT.

The CDR3 protein is CASSLLTRGANEKLFF. For the CDR3, the DNA is TGTGCCAGCAGCTTATTGACGCGGGGGGCTAATGAAAAACTGTTTTTT. The chain combines TRBV7-6 with TRBJ1-4; weak D call: TRBD1 (5 bases). V dropped 2 bases and J dropped 3 bases, with 13 bases sitting between them. The CDR3 loop spans 16 amino acids. Germline V gene sequence: CDR1 SGHVS, CDR2 FNYEAQ. The variable domain in full, with the rest retrieved from reference TRBV7-6 and TRBJ1-4, is GAGVSQSPRYKVTKRGQDVALRCDPISGHVSLYWYRQALGQGPEFLTYFNYEAQQDKSGLPNDRFSAERPEGSISTLTIQRTEQRDSAMYRCASSLLTRGANEKLFFGSGTQLSVL.

The rearrangement uses TRBV6-5 and TRBJ1-1, with D unresolved. Trimming removed 0 bases at V and 1 base at J, with 12 bases between. The CDR3 runs 16 residues. CDR1 is MNHEY and CDR2 is SVGAGI in the germline V gene. The CDR3 sequence: CASSYSSPSRNTEAFF. In DNA, the CDR3 is TGTGCCAGCAGTTACTCGAGTCCTAGCAGGAACACTGAAGCTTTCTTT.

The rearrangement uses TRBV7-2 and TRBJ1-2; D not resolved. The CDR3 loop spans 13 amino acids. The germline V gene encodes CDR1 SGHTA and CDR2 FQGNSA. Trimming pared 1 base from V and 8 bases from J, leaving 11 bases between. The CDR3 is CASSLDPARGYTF. For the CDR3, the DNA is TGTGCCAGCAGCTTAGACCCCGCCCGGGGCTACACCTTC.

This clone appeared a few times. At one end the junction does not follow the germline gene, possibly because of a read error. This sequence joins TRBV11-2 and TRBJ1-2; 10 bases match TRBD1. The germline CDR1 and CDR2 sequences are SGHAT and FQNNGV. The CDR3 covers 14 residues. The CDR3 DNA follows: TGTGCCAGCAGCCCACCCGACAGGGGGCGGCCGGGGGCCTTC. Its translation: CASSPPDRGRPGAF.

V usage is TRBV5-5 and J usage is TRBJ1-3; D may be TRBD1 (6 bases). CDR1 and CDR2 (germline): SGHKS, YYEKEE (reference sequence). The CDR3 runs 15 residues. V lost 0 bases, J lost 2 bases, and 9 bases lay in between. CDR3 loop: CASSLGQAAGNTIYF. Here the CDR3 DNA reads TGTGCCAGCAGCTTGGGACAGGCCGCTGGAAACACCATATATTTT. The full variable domain, its missing parts supplied by reference TRBV5-5 and TRBJ1-3, is DAGVTQSPTHLIKTRGQQVTLRCSPISGHKSVSWYQQVLGQGPQFIFQYYEKEERGRGNFPDRFSARQFPNYSSELNVNALLLGDSALYLCASSLGQAAGNTIYFGEGSWLTVV.

The V and J genes are TRBV13 and TRBJ2-3, with 8 nucleotides matching TRBD1. J gave up 1 base and V 5 bases, and 8 bases lay outside the gene matches. The CDR3 runs to 16 residues. Germline CDR1 and CDR2: PRHDT and FYEKMQ (reference sequence). CDR3 sequence reads: CASSTRTGRRTDTQYF. The CDR3, as DNA: TGTGCCAGCAGCACAAGGACAGGGCGACGCACAGATACGCAGTATTTT.

The chain employs TRBV7-2 and TRBJ2-5; 7 bases are shared with TRBD1. This CDR3 is 14 amino acids long. V was clipped by 2 bases and J by 5 bases; unmatched bases: 5. Germline V gene lookup returns CDR1 SGHTA and CDR2 FQGNSA. CDR3 in DNA: TGTGCCAGCAGCTTACAACAGACAGGGGAGACCCAGTACTTC. Translation: CASSLQQTGETQYF.

J is TRBJ2-7 and V is TRBV28, with no clear D. Germline-derived CDR1 and CDR2 are MDHEN and SYDVKM. CDR3 length: 13 amino acids. V was clipped by 6 bases and J by 4 bases, with 13 bases between them. The CDR3 DNA reads as TGTGCCAGCAGCTCGCCGGTTCGGTACGAGCAGTACTTC. This codes for CASSSPVRYEQYF.

V gene TRBV18 combines with J gene TRBJ2-2; 9 bases align to TRBD2. J gave up 6 bases and V 0 bases, and 8 bases lay outside the gene matches. The germline V gene encodes CDR1 KGHSH and CDR2 LQKENI. The CDR3 is 17 amino acids. The CDR3 sequence: CASSPPGTSRGPGELFF. The CDR3 DNA sequence: TGTGCCAGCTCACCACCCGGGACTAGCAGGGGCCCCGGGGAGCTGTTTTTT.

The rearrangement joins TRBV11-1 to TRBJ2-1; 10 bases line up with TRBD2. Germline V CDR1 and CDR2: SGHAT, FQDESV (reference sequence). Unmatched junction bases numbered 3, after V lost 3 bases and J lost 7 bases. CDR3 length equals 14 residues. The CDR3 region is CASSLGTSVNEQFF. The CDR3 DNA reads as TGTGCCAGCAGCTTGGGGACTAGCGTAAATGAGCAGTTCTTC.

In DNA, the CDR3 is TGTGCCAGCAGTTTAAGCGATGGGGAGCTGTTTTTT. Its translation is CASSLSDGELFF. The V and J genes are TRBV28 and TRBJ2-2; D ambiguous. The CDR3 runs to 12 residues. Germline V CDR1 and CDR2: MDHEN, SYDVKM. V was shortened by 2 bases and J by 8 bases, with 6 bases between the two germline ends.